This T cell receptor beta chain was documented in a study of blood T cell repertoires in COVID-19. Turning to the study itself: The origin of the acute and convalescent COVID-19 samples was the United States, Italy and Spain.

As processed by the authors: Quantification of nucleated cells was approximated via reference gene primer amplification. The protocol was immunoSEQ multiplex PCR, while the TCRdb copy is restricted to in-frame clones and leaves out a portion. The D gene and trimming were derived from the DNA, and the V and J assignments and clone size from that table. The data show 200,000 or so clones, nearly 90% seen once. V was trimmed by 5 bases and J by 2 bases, leaving 19 bases between them. Germline V gives CDR1 ENHRY, CDR2 SYGVKD. The CDR3 contains 17 residues. The receptor was isolated from a middle-aged woman with acute COVID-19. The chain couples TRBV10-3 to TRBJ1-5; unclear D gene. The sample was PBMCs or T cells enriched from blood (not recorded which). CDR3 sequence: CAISHSRGEYGNQPQHF. The CDR3 DNA sequence: TGTGCCATCAGTCATTCTCGGGGAGAGTATGGCAATCAGCCCCAGCATTTT.